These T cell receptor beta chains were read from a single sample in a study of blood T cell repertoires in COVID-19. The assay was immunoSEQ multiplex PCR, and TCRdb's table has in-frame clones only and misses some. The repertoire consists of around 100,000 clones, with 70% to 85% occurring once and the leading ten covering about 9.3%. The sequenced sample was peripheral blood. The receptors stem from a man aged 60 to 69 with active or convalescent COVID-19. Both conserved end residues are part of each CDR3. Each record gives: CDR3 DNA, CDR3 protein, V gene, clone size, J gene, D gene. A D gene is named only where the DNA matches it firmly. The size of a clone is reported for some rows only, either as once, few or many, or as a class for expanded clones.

cdr3_nt: TGTGCCAGCAGACCGATCGGGACAGGGAACTATGGCTACACCTTC
cdr3_aa: CASRPIGTGNYGYTF
v_call: TRBV28
clone_size: few
j_call: TRBJ1-2
d_call: TRBD1

cdr3_nt: TGTGCCAGCAGCTTACTAGCGGGTGGCACAGATACGCAGTATTTT
cdr3_aa: CASSLLAGGTDTQYF
v_call: TRBV7-3
clone_size: .
j_call: TRBJ2-3
d_call: TRBD2

cdr3_nt: TGTGCCTGGAGTGTTTTGAGTGAAGCTTTCTTT
cdr3_aa: CAWSVLSEAFF
v_call: TRBV30
clone_size: .
j_call: TRBJ1-1
d_call: .

cdr3_nt: TGTGCCAGCAGCCTATGGACAGGGGCCTCCTACGAGCAGTACTTC
cdr3_aa: CASSLWTGASYEQYF
v_call: TRBV7-8
clone_size: .
j_call: TRBJ2-7
d_call: TRBD1

cdr3_nt: TGTGCCAGCATCCCCGGGACAGGGGATGGAGAGACCCAGTACTTC
cdr3_aa: CASIPGTGDGETQYF
v_call: TRBV5-4
clone_size: .
j_call: TRBJ2-5
d_call: TRBD1

cdr3_nt: TGTGCCACCAGTGTCCAGGGGGCGACTCAGCCCCAGCATTTT
cdr3_aa: CATSVQGATQPQHF
v_call: TRBV24-1
clone_size: .
j_call: TRBJ1-5
d_call: TRBD1

cdr3_nt: TGTGCCATCAGTGAGTACGGGAATGAAAAACTGTTTTTT
cdr3_aa: CAISEYGNEKLFF
v_call: TRBV10-3
clone_size: few
j_call: TRBJ1-4
d_call: .

cdr3_nt: TGTGCCAGCAGCCCGCCGGGACTAGCTAGGGACAATGAGCAGTTCTTC
cdr3_aa: CASSPPGLARDNEQFF
v_call: TRBV13
clone_size: .
j_call: TRBJ2-1
d_call: TRBD2

cdr3_nt: TGTGCCAGCAGCTCTAGCGGGACGCGGGATACGCAGTATTTT
cdr3_aa: CASSSSGTRDTQYF
v_call: TRBV9
clone_size: few
j_call: TRBJ2-3
d_call: TRBD2

cdr3_nt: TGTGCCAGCAGAAGACTAGCGGGAGTAGGAGATACGCAGTATTTT
cdr3_aa: CASRRLAGVGDTQYF
v_call: TRBV28
clone_size: .
j_call: TRBJ2-3
d_call: TRBD2

cdr3_nt: TGTGCCAGCAGTTTATCGGCAGGGCTTAACTATGGCTACACCTTC
cdr3_aa: CASSLSAGLNYGYTF
v_call: TRBV27
clone_size: .
j_call: TRBJ1-2
d_call: .

cdr3_nt: TGCGCCAGCAGCCCTGCTAGCGGTTATTCCTACAATGAGCAGTTCTTC
cdr3_aa: CASSPASGYSYNEQFF
v_call: TRBV5-1
clone_size: .
j_call: TRBJ2-1
d_call: TRBD2

cdr3_nt: TGTGCCAGCAGCTTTAACAGGGAAGCAGCTTTCTTT
cdr3_aa: CASSFNREAAFF
v_call: TRBV5-5
clone_size: .
j_call: TRBJ1-1
d_call: .

cdr3_nt: TGTGCCAGCTCACCGGGGACAGCATATGGCTACACCTTC
cdr3_aa: CASSPGTAYGYTF
v_call: TRBV18
clone_size: .
j_call: TRBJ1-2
d_call: TRBD1

cdr3_nt: TGTGCCAGCAGACCTCTCGGGGGAGGGCTGCCAGATACGCAGTATTTT
cdr3_aa: CASRPLGGGLPDTQYF
v_call: TRBV5-6
clone_size: .
j_call: TRBJ2-3
d_call: TRBD2

cdr3_nt: TGTGCCATCTCCCGCGGGGAAAGCACTAATGAAAAACTGTTTTTT
cdr3_aa: CAISRGESTNEKLFF
v_call: TRBV27
clone_size: .
j_call: TRBJ1-4
d_call: .

cdr3_nt: TGTGCCAGCAGCGTTCGGGGGGAAAACATTCAGTACTTC
cdr3_aa: CASSVRGENIQYF
v_call: TRBV11-3
clone_size: .
j_call: TRBJ2-4
d_call: TRBD2

cdr3_nt: TGTGCCAGCAGTTACGGGGGCCTGGTTAACACTGAAGCTTTCTTT
cdr3_aa: CASSYGGLVNTEAFF
v_call: TRBV6-5
clone_size: .
j_call: TRBJ1-1
d_call: .

cdr3_nt: TGTGCCAGCAGCCCCACCGGGACTTCCAACAATGAGCAGTTCTTC
cdr3_aa: CASSPTGTSNNEQFF
v_call: TRBV7-6
clone_size: .
j_call: TRBJ2-1
d_call: .

cdr3_nt: TGTGCCAGCAGCCACCCTCCGAGGACAGGGGGTGGTGGCTACACCTTC
cdr3_aa: CASSHPPRTGGGGYTF
v_call: TRBV3-1/TRBV3-2
clone_size: .
j_call: TRBJ1-2
d_call: TRBD1

cdr3_nt: TGTGCCTGGAGTGTAGGGTGGGAGGTAGGCAATGAGCAGTTCTTC
cdr3_aa: CAWSVGWEVGNEQFF
v_call: TRBV30
clone_size: .
j_call: TRBJ2-1
d_call: .

cdr3_nt: TGTGCCAGCAGTTCGCAGGGCGCAACTCAGCCCCAGCATTTT
cdr3_aa: CASSSQGATQPQHF
v_call: TRBV28
clone_size: once
j_call: TRBJ1-5
d_call: .

cdr3_nt: TGTGCCAGCAGCATGGGACCGCGGAGTGAAAAACTGTTTTTT
cdr3_aa: CASSMGPRSEKLFF
v_call: TRBV5-5
clone_size: .
j_call: TRBJ1-4
d_call: .

cdr3_nt: TGTGCCAGCAGGGGGGCGACAGATACGCAGTATTTT
cdr3_aa: CASRGATDTQYF
v_call: TRBV12-3/TRBV12-4
clone_size: .
j_call: TRBJ2-3
d_call: .

cdr3_nt: TGTGCCAGCAGTTTACGTAGAGAGACCCAGTACTTC
cdr3_aa: CASSLRRETQYF
v_call: TRBV28
clone_size: .
j_call: TRBJ2-5
d_call: .

cdr3_nt: TGTGCCACCATCCGCGGGCCAGCCTCTGGAAACACCATATATTTT
cdr3_aa: CATIRGPASGNTIYF
v_call: TRBV24-1
clone_size: .
j_call: TRBJ1-3
d_call: .

cdr3_nt: TGTGCCAGCAGCCAAGGAAAAGGGACAGGGGGGGCAGATACGCAGTATTTT
cdr3_aa: CASSQGKGTGGADTQYF
v_call: TRBV3-1/TRBV3-2
clone_size: .
j_call: TRBJ2-3
d_call: TRBD1

cdr3_nt: TGTGCCAGCAGCCTAGGGGATGGGGCAGAGACCCAGTACTTC
cdr3_aa: CASSLGDGAETQYF
v_call: TRBV11-2
clone_size: .
j_call: TRBJ2-5
d_call: .

cdr3_nt: TGTGCCAGCAGAGAGGGGCAGGGGGCCGTCGCTGAAGCTTTCTTT
cdr3_aa: CASREGQGAVAEAFF
v_call: TRBV28
clone_size: .
j_call: TRBJ1-1
d_call: TRBD1

cdr3_nt: TGTGCCAGCAGTCCCGCCCCGGGGTATACGCAGTATTTT
cdr3_aa: CASSPAPGYTQYF
v_call: TRBV27
clone_size: .
j_call: TRBJ2-3
d_call: .

cdr3_nt: TGTGCCATCAGTGAGTCGGGGACAAAGAGCAATCAGCCCCAGCATTTT
cdr3_aa: CAISESGTKSNQPQHF
v_call: TRBV10-3
clone_size: .
j_call: TRBJ1-5
d_call: .

cdr3_nt: TGCGCCAGCAGCTTGGAGGGACTAGCGGTGAATGAGCAGTTCTTC
cdr3_aa: CASSLEGLAVNEQFF
v_call: TRBV5-1
clone_size: .
j_call: TRBJ2-1
d_call: TRBD2

cdr3_nt: TGTGCCAGTAGTTCCGCTAGCGGGAGAAGTGCAGATACGCAGTATTTT
cdr3_aa: CASSSASGRSADTQYF
v_call: TRBV19
clone_size: .
j_call: TRBJ2-3
d_call: TRBD2

cdr3_nt: TGTGCCTGGAGCCTAGGAGGGAGCACTGAAGCTTTCTTT
cdr3_aa: CAWSLGGSTEAFF
v_call: TRBV30
clone_size: .
j_call: TRBJ1-1
d_call: .

cdr3_nt: TGTGCCAGCTCACCTTGGGACGGACAGGGGAATGAGCAGTTCTTC
cdr3_aa: CASSPWDGQGNEQFF
v_call: TRBV18
clone_size: .
j_call: TRBJ2-1
d_call: TRBD1

cdr3_nt: TGTGCCAGTAGTATCTTCTTTGAGACAGGCCGATCACTCGTTGATACAGTTGAGCAGTTCTTC
cdr3_aa: CASSIFFETGRSLVDTVEQFF
v_call: TRBV19
clone_size: few
j_call: TRBJ2-1
d_call: .